This note documents a single T cell receptor beta chain sequence. This specimen comes from a study of blood T cell repertoires in COVID-19. Study in general: The United States, Italy and Spain were the sources of the acute and convalescent COVID-19 samples. From T cells, B-cell-depleted T cells, or PBMCs came the material, which was cDNA or gDNA.

Germline V gene sequence: CDR1 SGHNT, CDR2 YENEEA. The V and J ends lost 3 bases and 4 bases respectively, with 12 bases between them. The CDR3 is made up of 15 amino acids. Authors' methods: Estimates of nucleated cell counts were drawn from the amplification of reference gene primers. Assay: immunoSEQ multiplex PCR; the TCRdb copy retains only in-frame clones and omits some. V and J calls and clone size are given by that table; D and trimming were obtained from the DNA. This sample yields 250,000 to 300,000 clones, of which roughly nine tenths are seen a single time; approximately 12% belongs to the top ten.

Specimen: peripheral blood. The chain combines TRBV11-3 with TRBJ2-2, with unresolved D. This TCR came from a young woman with COVID-19, enrolled during active disease. CDR3 amino acids: CASSLNPRGTGELFF. The CDR3 DNA is TGTGCCAGCAGCTTGAACCCGCGAGGCACCGGGGAGCTGTTTTTT. The variable domain in full, completed from reference TRBV11-3 and TRBJ2-2, reads EAGVVQSPRYKIIEKKQPVAFWCNPISGHNTLYWYLQNLGQGPELLIRYENEEAVDDSQLPKDRFSAERLKGVDSTLKIQPAELGDSAVYLCASSLNPRGTGELFFGEGSRLTVL.